This T cell receptor (beta chain) was sequenced for a study of shared clonotypes between healthy human individuals. Study findings and constraints: A generally larger estimated richness was seen in naive subsets than in memory subsets. Some clonotypes were shared by all four sorted-subset donors, while others were not shared. The non-shared ones had lower generation probabilities than the shared ones.

Generated by immunoSEQ multiplex PCR, the TCRdb table keeps only in-frame clones and is missing some. The data contain about 2 million clones, about 95% of them singletons. With respect to this clone: The antigen is undetermined.

CD8 cells classed as naive were CD45RO-negative and positively selected for CCR7, excluding terminally differentiated effector memory CD45RA+ cells. The study enrolled healthy HIV-negative adults without recent acute infections or vaccinations as donors. The CDR3 covers 15 residues. V lost 2 bases, J lost 4 bases, and 12 bases lay in between. Looked up from germline, CDR1 is SGDLS and CDR2 is YYNGEE. This sequence was found in a man in his late teens or twenties in good health. The sequenced material came from naive CD8+ T cells sorted from blood. V and J are TRBV9 and TRBJ2-2, with a possible D match to TRBD2 (5 bases). The CDR3 bases are TGTGCCAGCAGCGTTGGTGGGAGAATCACCGGGGAGCTGTTTTTT. Encoded protein: CASSVGGRITGELFF.